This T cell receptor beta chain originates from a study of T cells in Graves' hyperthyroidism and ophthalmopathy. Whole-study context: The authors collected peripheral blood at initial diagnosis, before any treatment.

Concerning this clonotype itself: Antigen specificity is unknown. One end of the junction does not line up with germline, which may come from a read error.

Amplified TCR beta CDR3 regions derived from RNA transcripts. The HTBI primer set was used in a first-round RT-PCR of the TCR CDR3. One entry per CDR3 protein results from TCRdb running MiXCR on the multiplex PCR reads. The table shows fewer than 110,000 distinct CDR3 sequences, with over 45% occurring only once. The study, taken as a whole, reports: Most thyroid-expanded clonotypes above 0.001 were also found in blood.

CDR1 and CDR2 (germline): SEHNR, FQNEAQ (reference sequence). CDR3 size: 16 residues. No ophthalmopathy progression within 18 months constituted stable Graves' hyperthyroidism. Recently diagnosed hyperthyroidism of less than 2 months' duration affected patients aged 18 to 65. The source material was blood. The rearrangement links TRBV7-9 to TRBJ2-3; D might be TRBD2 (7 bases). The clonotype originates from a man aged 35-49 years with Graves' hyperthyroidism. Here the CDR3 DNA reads TGTGCCAGCAGTTTAGGGGGGGTTTTTCACACAGATACGCAGTATTTT. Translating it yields CASSLGGVFHTDTQYF.